Presented here are 18 T cell receptor beta chains from one specimen sequenced in a study of radiotherapy plus CTLA-4 blockade in lung cancer. Sequenced by immunoSEQ multiplex PCR; TCRdb stores in-frame clones only, minus some. The table lists roughly 80,000 clones, 70% to 80% of them singletons, with roughly a tenth in the top ten. Sequenced here: peripheral blood, sampled from a patient treated with radiotherapy plus ipilimumab. The receptors come from a human donor with non-small cell lung cancer whose response to radiotherapy plus ipilimumab could not be evaluated.

CDR3 protein: CASSLGQNYGYTF. The CDR3 DNA reads TGTGCCAGCAGCTTGGGGCAGAACTATGGCTACACCTTC. This chain uses TRBV5-6 with TRBJ1-2; D is undetermined. Trimming removed 0 bases at V and 2 bases at J, with 5 bases between. Germline V lookup: CDR1 SGHDT, CDR2 YYEEEE. CDR3 length equals 13 residues. Combining the CDR3 with reference TRBV5-6 and TRBJ1-2 gives the whole variable domain DAGVTQSPTHLIKTRGQQVTLRCSPKSGHDTVSWYQQALGQGPQFIFQYYEEEERQRGNFPDRFSGHQFPNYSSELNVNALLLGDSALYLCASSLGQNYGYTFGSGTRLTVV.

The chain combines TRBV28 with TRBJ1-1; D unclear. Per the germline V gene, CDR1 is MDHEN and CDR2 is SYDVKM. The CDR3 is 11 amino acids. The V end was cut by 6 bases, the J end by 6 bases, with 8 bases between. Written as DNA, the CDR3 is TGTGCCAGCAGCATTTTTGCTGAAGCTTTCTTT. Its protein product is CASSIFAEAFF.

The chain combines TRBV7-2 with TRBJ1-2; D possibly corresponds to TRBD1 (6 bases). V was trimmed by 5 bases and J by 3 bases, leaving 13 bases between them. The germline V gene encodes CDR1 SGHTA and CDR2 FQGNSA. The CDR3 contains 14 residues. This CDR3 is CASSQKGHYYGYTF. CDR3 nucleotides: TGTGCCAGCAGCCAAAAGGGACATTACTATGGCTACACCTTC.

The chain has TRBV25-1 and TRBJ2-5; possible D gene TRBD2, 7 bases. The J call is doubtful: the DNA matches TRBJ2-7 better. This CDR3 has 14 amino acids. Germline V gives CDR1 MGHDK, CDR2 SYGVNS. The CDR3 DNA is TGTGCCAGCAGTGCGGGGGGCGTCTCCTACGAGCAGTACTTC. Translated, it gives CASSAGGVSYEQYF.

This clone was seen a handful of times. The same CDR3 can be traced to other DNA sequences in this sample. The rearrangement joins TRBV5-1 to TRBJ2-1, with 11 bases aligning to TRBD2. This CDR3 spans 16 amino acids. Trimming took 2 bases from V and 5 from J; bases not matched to a gene: 6. Looked up from germline, CDR1 is SGHRS and CDR2 is YFSETQ. In DNA, the CDR3 is TGCGCCAGCAGCTTCTCCGGGACTAGCGGTAACAATGAGCAGTTCTTC. Translated: CASSFSGTSGNNEQFF.

The V call is TRBV7-9, the J call TRBJ1-2, with no clear D. The germline V gene encodes CDR1 SEHNR and CDR2 FQNEAQ (reference sequence). The CDR3 loop spans 15 amino acids. Trimming removed 5 bases at V and 4 bases at J, with 17 bases between. CDR3 residues: CASSGSPQRGYGYTF. CDR3 nucleotide sequence: TGTGCCAGCAGCGGTAGCCCTCAACGGGGCTATGGCTACACCTTC.

The chain is built from TRBV5-1 and TRBJ2-5, with 12 bases aligning to TRBD2. J lost 4 bases, V lost 0 bases, and 10 bases had no gene match. The CDR3 length is 18 residues. The V gene's germline CDR1 is SGHRS and CDR2 YFSETQ. The CDR3 DNA reads as TGCGCCAGCAGCTTGGAGCGGGGACTAGCGGGCAGCGGAGAGACCCAGTACTTC. Protein sequence: CASSLERGLAGSGETQYF.

The V call is TRBV2, the J call TRBJ1-4; D is possibly TRBD1 (5 bases). This CDR3 is built from 17 residues. Germline V lookup: CDR1 SNHLY, CDR2 FYNNEI. V lost 8 bases, J lost 0 bases, and 19 bases lay in between. The CDR3 here is CASGGKMRFATNEKLFF. CDR3 sequence (DNA): TGTGCCAGCGGGGGGAAGATGCGTTTTGCAACTAATGAAAAACTGTTTTTT.

J is TRBJ2-5 and V is TRBV4-1; D might be TRBD2 (5 bases). The germline V and J ends were trimmed by 2 bases and 1 base, with 11 bases remaining between them. Per the germline V gene, CDR1 is MGHRA and CDR2 is YSYEKL. The CDR3 contains 15 residues. The DNA of the CDR3 is TGCGCCAGCAGCCAAACTTTTCTAGCCCAAGAGACCCAGTACTTC. The encoded protein is CASSQTFLAQETQYF.

The chain carries TRBV9 and TRBJ2-2; D possibly corresponds to TRBD2 (5 bases). The V end was cut by 4 bases, the J end by 5 bases, with 15 bases between. This CDR3 spans 15 amino acids. Germline CDR1 is SGDLS and CDR2 is YYNGEE. The CDR3 coding sequence is TGTGCCAGCAGCCAAGTCCGGGGTGGAACCGGGGAGCTGTTTTTT. Amino acid sequence: CASSQVRGGTGELFF. Full variable domain (remainder filled in from reference TRBV9 and TRBJ2-2): DSGVTQTPKHLITATGQRVTLRCSPRSGDLSVYWYQQSLDQGLQFLIQYYNGEERAKGNILERFSAQQFPDLHSELNLSSLELGDSALYFCASSQVRGGTGELFFGEGSRLTVL.

In this sample, this clone turned up a few times. This rearrangement joins TRBV18 to TRBJ1-1; TRBD1 matches 9 bases. CDR3 size: 14 residues. The V segment lost 3 bases and the J segment 4 bases; nucleotides outside the gene matches: 3. In germline, CDR1 is KGHSH, CDR2 LQKENI. CDR3 bases: TGTGCCAGCTCACCCGGGACAGGGTTCACTGAAGCTTTCTTT. Encoded protein: CASSPGTGFTEAFF.

In the case of this clone: Other DNA sequences in the same sample also yield this CDR3. The genes are TRBV19 and TRBJ1-5; D is perhaps TRBD1 (6 bases). This CDR3 has 12 residues. V lost 9 bases, J lost 5 bases, and 11 bases lay in between. CDR1 LNHDA and CDR2 SQIVND come from the germline V gene (reference sequence). CDR3 sequence reads: CARSRGYQPQHF. The DNA of the CDR3 is TGTGCCAGATCCAGGGGTTATCAGCCCCAGCATTTT.

CDR3 region: CASSLEGAESHGYTF. CDR3 bases: TGTGCCAGCAGCTTGGAAGGAGCTGAAAGCCATGGCTACACCTTC. V gene TRBV5-8 combines with J gene TRBJ1-2; no firm D call. Deletions cut 0 bases from V and 6 bases from J, with 15 bases between. Germline loops: CDR1 SGHTS, CDR2 YDEGEE. This CDR3 has 15 amino acids.

The chain carries TRBV30 and TRBJ2-2; D possibly corresponds to TRBD1 (6 bases). V was clipped by 0 bases and J by 4 bases, with 12 bases between them. CDR1 and CDR2 from the germline V gene are GTSNPN and SVGIG (reference sequence). CDR3 length: 15 residues. The DNA for the CDR3 is TGTGCCTGGAGTGTACCAGGGGTGGGCACCGGGGAGCTGTTTTTT. Protein sequence: CAWSVPGVGTGELFF. Full variable domain (missing parts from reference TRBV30 and TRBJ2-2): SQTIHQWPATLVQPVGSPLSLECTVEGTSNPNLYWYRQAAGRGLQLLFYSVGIGQISSEVPQNLSASRPQDRQFILSSKKLLLSDSGFYLCAWSVPGVGTGELFFGEGSRLTVL.

This clone came up many times. The chain employs TRBV6-6 and TRBJ1-1; D is unclear. Germline CDR1 and CDR2: MNHNY and SVGAGI (reference sequence). The length of the CDR3 is 11 residues. V gave up 0 bases and J gave up 10 bases, with 6 bases separating them. The CDR3: CASSYSAAAFF. The DNA of the CDR3 is TGTGCCAGCAGTTACTCCGCGGCAGCTTTCTTT.

This sequence joins TRBV28 and TRBJ1-2; D gene uncertain. CDR3 length: 15 amino acids. V was trimmed by 5 bases and J by 3 bases, leaving 16 bases between them. Germline CDR1 is MDHEN and CDR2 is SYDVKM. CDR3 sequence (DNA): TGTGCCAGCAGTCAGGCCCGGTCCGCAGACTATGGCTACACCTTC. This sequence encodes CASSQARSADYGYTF.

The chain links TRBV12-5 to TRBJ2-3; TRBD1 matches 8 bases. This CDR3 has 13 residues. CDR1 LGHNT and CDR2 FRNRAP come from the germline V gene. The J segment lost 5 bases and the V segment lost 5 bases, leaving 3 bases of the junction unmatched. CDR3 sequence reads: CASGADRGDTQYF. In nucleotides, the CDR3 is TGTGCTAGTGGTGCCGACAGGGGAGATACGCAGTATTTT. The full variable domain, rest sourced from reference TRBV12-5 and TRBJ2-3, is DARVTQTPRHKVTEMGQEVTMRCQPILGHNTVFWYRQTMMQGLELLAYFRNRAPLDDSGMPKDRFSAEMPDATLATLKIQPSEPRDSAVYFCASGADRGDTQYFGPGTRLTVL.

The sample holds a few counts of this clone. The CDR3 loop is CASSLGLSNTGELFF. The CDR3 coding sequence is TGTGCCAGCAGCTTAGGACTCTCGAACACCGGGGAGCTGTTTTTT. J is TRBJ2-2 and V is TRBV11-3; D gene uncertain. V was shortened by 1 base and J by 0 bases, with 6 bases between the two germline ends. Germline-derived CDR1 and CDR2 are SGHNT and YENEEA. The CDR3 covers 15 residues.